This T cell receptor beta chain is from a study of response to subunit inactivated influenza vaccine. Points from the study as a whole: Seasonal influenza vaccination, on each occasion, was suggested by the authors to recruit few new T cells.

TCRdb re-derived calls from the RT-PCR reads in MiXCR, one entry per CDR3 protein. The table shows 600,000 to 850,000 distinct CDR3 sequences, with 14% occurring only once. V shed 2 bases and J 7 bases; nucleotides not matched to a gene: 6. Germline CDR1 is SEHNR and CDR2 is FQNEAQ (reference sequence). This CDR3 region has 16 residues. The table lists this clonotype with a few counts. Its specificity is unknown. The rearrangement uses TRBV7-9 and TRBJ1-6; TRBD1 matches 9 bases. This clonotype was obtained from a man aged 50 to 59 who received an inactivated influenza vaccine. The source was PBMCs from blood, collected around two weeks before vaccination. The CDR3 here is CASSLPSGTGNSPLHF. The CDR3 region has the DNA TGTGCCAGCAGCTTACCTTCCGGGACAGGGAATTCACCCCTCCACTTT.